The rows below give T cell receptor beta chains drawn from one sample of a study of blood T cell repertoires in COVID-19. Clones were read by immunoSEQ multiplex PCR, and TCRdb kept only the in-frame ones, dropping some. The profile covers about 120,000 clones, with less than 90% appearing a single time and roughly 3.9% taken by the ten largest. Sequencing was done on a sample of PBMCs or T cells enriched from blood (not recorded which). All receptors derive from a woman between 25 and 40 years old who had recovered from COVID-19. Each CDR3 is given with its conserved first and last residue. A D gene is named only where the DNA matches it firmly. Where a row states a size, it is once, few, many or the class of an expanded clone; other rows omit it.

TRBJ1-6 | TRBV5-1 | few | - | TGCGCCAGCAGCTTGGTGCAGGGTAGTAATTCACCCCTCCACTTT | CASSLVQGSNSPLHF
TRBJ1-2 | TRBV24-1 | - | - | TGTGCCACCAGTGATTCCCGGACACCCTTCTACACCTTC | CATSDSRTPFYTF
TRBJ2-2 | TRBV24-1 | - | - | TGTGCCACCAGTGATGCTAGCACACACACCGGGGAGCTGTTTTTT | CATSDASTHTGELFF
TRBJ1-1 | TRBV7-8 | - | - | TGTGCCAGCAGCTTACTCCGAACTGTGAACACTGAAGCTTTCTTT | CASSLLRTVNTEAFF
TRBJ2-7 | TRBV6-2/TRBV6-3 | - | - | TGTGCCAGCAGTTACCCAACAGGGTTCGAGCAGTACTTC | CASSYPTGFEQYF
TRBJ2-7 | TRBV27 | - | - | TGTGCCAGCAGCCCCCAGGAGCAGTACTTC | CASSPQEQYF
TRBJ2-1 | TRBV29-1 | once | TRBD2 | TGCAGCGTCTGGACTAGCGGGAGGGCCCGGAGCTCCTACAATGAGCAGTTCTTC | CSVWTSGRARSSYNEQFF
TRBJ2-1 | TRBV7-2 | - | TRBD2 | TGTGCCAGCAGCTTACGGCGTTACCGGGGACTAGCCTGGAATGAGCAGTTCTTC | CASSLRRYRGLAWNEQFF
TRBJ2-7 | TRBV5-4 | - | - | TGTGCCAGCAGCTTGGACATAGGGACATCGGTATCGTACTTC | CASSLDIGTSVSYF
TRBJ1-4 | TRBV2 | - | - | TGTGCCAGCAGTCGACAGAGAGAAAAACTGTTTTTT | CASSRQREKLFF
TRBJ2-7 | TRBV28 | - | - | TGTGCCAGCAGGGAAAGCGGAGCAAGCTCCTACGAGCAGTACTTC | CASRESGASSYEQYF
TRBJ2-5 | TRBV28 | - | TRBD2 | TGTGCCAGCAGTCGGACTAGCGGGGGAGTGGAGACCCAGTACTTC | CASSRTSGGVETQYF
TRBJ2-1 | TRBV19 | - | - | TGTGCCAGTAGTACCCCGTCGGAGGGCCCATCCAATGAGCAGTTCTTC | CASSTPSEGPSNEQFF
TRBJ2-1 | TRBV7-6 | once | - | TGTGCCAGCAGCTTGGCCTTCGGGAAATACAATGAGCAGTTCTTC | CASSLAFGKYNEQFF
TRBJ1-1 | TRBV30 | once | TRBD1 | TGTGCCTGGAGTAGATATGACAGGGCAGCCACTGAAGCTTTCTTT | CAWSRYDRAATEAFF
TRBJ1-6 | TRBV11-2 | - | - | TGTGCCAGCAGTCCTGCGGGGAACTCACCCCTCCACTTT | CASSPAGNSPLHF
TRBJ2-3 | TRBV4-3 | once | TRBD2 | TGCGCCAGCAGCGTACGACTAGCGGGAGCCGGGGGAGATACGCAGTATTTT | CASSVRLAGAGGDTQYF
TRBJ2-1 | TRBV21-1 | - | - | TGTGCCAGCATCGAAGGGGCACTTACCAAGTTCAATGAGCAGTTCTTC | CASIEGALTKFNEQFF
TRBJ2-1 | TRBV6-1 | - | TRBD1 | TGTGCCAGCAGTGAAGCTCTCGGGGACAGGGGGTACAATGAGCAGTTCTTC | CASSEALGDRGYNEQFF
TRBJ2-4 | TRBV7-9 | once | TRBD1 | TGTGCCAGCAGCCCCCGACAGGGCATAGCCAAAAACATTCAGTACTTC | CASSPRQGIAKNIQYF
TRBJ2-1 | TRBV24-1 | - | TRBD2 | TGTGCCACCAGTGATGAAACACTAGCGGGGATCAATGAGCAGTTCTTC | CATSDETLAGINEQFF
TRBJ1-6 | TRBV5-6 | few | - | TGTGCCAGCAGCACTAACAGGGATTCACCCCTCCACTTT | CASSTNRDSPLHF
TRBJ2-7 | TRBV2 | few | TRBD1 | TGTGCCAGCAGTGAAATCGGGACAGGGATCTCCTACGAGCAGTACTTC | CASSEIGTGISYEQYF